The T cell receptor beta chain described here comes from a study of shared clonotypes between healthy human individuals. This clone was counted a single time. What it recognizes is unknown. V shed 5 bases and J shed 12 bases, with 14 bases lying between them. Germline V gene data show CDR1 as SEHNR and CDR2 as FQNEAQ (reference sequence). This CDR3 is built from 13 residues. General study findings and limits: Generally, estimated richness proved larger in naive subsets than it did in memory subsets.

Several immunoSEQ plates received, in even portions, the genomic DNA of each subset. The method was immunoSEQ multiplex PCR; TCRdb's version includes in-frame clones alone and lacks a portion of them. The repertoire holds 2,500,000 or so clones, with approximately 93% as singletons. The donors, all of them Caucasian adults, lived in Nashville, Tennessee. This TCR was sampled from a man between 18 and 35 years old in good health. Some clones in this sample may be carry-over from other donors' samples. The V call is TRBV7-9, the J call TRBJ1-6; no firm D call. The sequenced sample was naive CD4+ T cells from PBMCs. Subset: CD45RA+ positively selected. Here the CDR3 DNA reads TGTGCCAGCAGCCGAGTTGAGCGGGAACCCCTCCACTTT. It encodes CASSRVEREPLHF.